This TCR beta chain came from a study of OX40 agonist ivuxolimab in advanced cancers. For the wider study: Ivuxolimab was a fully human IgG2 agonistic monoclonal antibody targeting the costimulatory receptor OX40 (CD134). Intravenous ivuxolimab was administered to patients every 2 weeks at six dose levels: 0.01, 0.1, 0.3, 1.5, 3 and 10 mg/kg. Of the approximately 54 dose-escalation patients, hepatocellular carcinoma was present in about 20, melanoma in approximately 15, renal cell carcinoma in 9 and head and neck cancer in 9. A male proportion of around 83% and a mean age of 60 years, ranging from about 23 to 90, were recorded for the dose-escalation cohort. Patients were allowed to have had prior anti-PD-1, anti-PD-L1 or anti-CTLA-4 therapy, and around 40% of the dose-escalation patients had previously received checkpoint inhibitors. Partial responses were achieved by three dose-escalation patients, of whom one had hepatocellular carcinoma and two had cutaneous melanoma. The purpose of peripheral TCRbeta sequencing was to test whether ivuxolimab changed TCR sequence diversity and led to clonal T-cell expansion. The paper reports the monotherapy dose-escalation portion (N of about 56 patients) of the phase I ivuxolimab trial. The investigation overall reported the following: Partial responders in the 0.1-3.0 mg/kg groups had among the lowest normalized peripheral clonal expansion, especially among CD8+ T cells. Which antigens the clonally expanded peripheral T cells were specific for was not determined. After ivuxolimab, CD8+ T cells had more expanded clones than CD4+ T cells on average. Low levels of normalized T-cell clonal expansion were also seen in some nonresponding patients. Clonal expansion of both CD4+ and CD8+ blood T cells was observed from baseline to week 6 at doses 0.1 to 3.0 mg/kg.

The trial excluded patients who had a history of autoimmune disease or who were on systemic immunosuppression. Peripheral blood for TCR sequencing was collected from all dose cohorts at baseline, on cycle 4 day 1, and on cycle 7 day 1. Samples came from an open-label, multicenter, first-in-human phase I dose-escalation trial of ivuxolimab. The trial enrolled adults with locally advanced or metastatic head and neck squamous cell, hepatocellular, melanoma or renal cell carcinoma. Before TCR sequencing, CD4+ T cells and CD8+ T cells were sorted from peripheral blood as separate populations. Genomic DNA was isolated from the sorted cells so that the TCRbeta CDR3 region could be sequenced. The immunoSEQ Assay was used to sequence the TCRbeta CDR3 regions. The clones in this table, taken by TCRdb from immuneACCESS, are in-frame only. Not every clone is retained; where verified, under half of the shortfall comes from an unresolved V gene, and the cause of the rest is unknown. The sample table records some 38,000 clones; 85% to 90% of these occur just once. 0.5% to 0.6% of the sample belongs to the ten largest clones.

Notes on this clone: Its cognate antigen has yet to be identified. No base qualities exist here, and no much larger clone lies one base off it.

CDR1 and CDR2 are read off the germline V gene as LGHNA and YNFKEQ. The junction shows trimming of 0 bases on V and 6 bases on J, plus 11 bases between the germline ends. Inclusive of the bounding cysteine and phenylalanine, the CDR3 is 15 residues long. Only CDR3 DNA is held: 45 bases, read in frame from base 1. This chain joins TRBV4-2 to TRBJ1-4; tentative D gene TRBD1, with 5 bases matching. This clonotype originated in an adult with an advanced solid tumor such as melanoma, head and neck, liver or kidney cancer. The source material was CD4+ or CD8+ T cells sorted from blood, sampled in a trial of the OX40 agonist ivuxolimab. The DNA sequence is given as TGTGCCAGCAGCCAAGATGGGAGGGGTGATGAAAAACTGTTTTTT. This codes for CASSQDGRGDEKLFF.